This TCR beta chain emerged from a study of blood T cell repertoires in COVID-19. Study as a whole: Specimens from acute and convalescent COVID-19 originated in the United States, Italy and Spain. From T cells, B-cell-depleted T cells, or PBMCs came the material, which was cDNA or gDNA.

The CDR3 is 16 amino acids. Germline-derived CDR1 and CDR2 are MNHNY and SVGAGI (reference sequence). V gave up 8 bases and J gave up 0 bases, with 20 bases separating them. Per the authors' pipeline: How many nucleated cells were present was estimated from reference gene primer amplification. Using immunoSEQ multiplex PCR, the repertoire was profiled, and TCRdb retains in-frame clones only, with some absent. The V and J calls and the clone size are those of that table, but D and trimming were determined from the DNA. This sample has about 73,000 clones; approximately 83% occur once, and the top ten carry around 5.6%.

The rearrangement uses TRBV6-6 and TRBJ2-7, with D maybe TRBD2 (5 bases). Sequencing used peripheral blood. The TCR originated in a woman in her sixties or seventies with acute or convalescent COVID-19. DNA of the CDR3: TGTGCCAGCTCCCCCGGAAGCGGCTTGAGCTCCTACGAGCAGTACTTC. Translation gives CASSPGSGLSSYEQYF.